This T cell receptor beta chain was sequenced in a study of T cell changes during pregnancy in multiple sclerosis. Some clones are missing from TCRdb's copy, which holds only in-frame ones; the method was immunoSEQ multiplex PCR. The sample has about 72,000 clones; about 90% are singletons. V shed 3 bases and J shed 8 bases, with 17 bases lying between them. The CDR3 runs to 15 residues. Germline CDR1 and CDR2: SGHNT and YENEEA. This chain joins TRBV11-3 and TRBJ2-1; D might be TRBD2 (5 bases). The material sequenced was peripheral blood, taken in the first trimester of pregnancy. The receptor was derived from a female donor in good health, enrolled as a control in a pregnancy study. CDR3 bases: TGTGCCAGCAGCTTGGGCGGGCGTGAAGGCGATGAGCAGTTCTTC. Residues: CASSLGGREGDEQFF.